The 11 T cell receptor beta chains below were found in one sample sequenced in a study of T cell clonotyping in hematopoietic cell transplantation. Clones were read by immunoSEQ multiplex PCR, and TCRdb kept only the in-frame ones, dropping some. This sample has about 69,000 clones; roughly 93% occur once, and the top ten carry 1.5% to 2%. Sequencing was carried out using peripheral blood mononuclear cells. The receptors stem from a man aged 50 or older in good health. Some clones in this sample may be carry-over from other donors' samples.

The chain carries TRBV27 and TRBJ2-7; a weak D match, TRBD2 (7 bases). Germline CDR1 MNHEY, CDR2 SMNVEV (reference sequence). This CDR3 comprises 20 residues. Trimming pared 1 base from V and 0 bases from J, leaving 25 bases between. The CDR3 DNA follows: TGTGCCAGCAGTTTATTTGGGGGCAGCGGGGACTTTTCGAGCTCCTACGAGCAGTACTTC. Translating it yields CASSLFGGSGDFSSSYEQYF.

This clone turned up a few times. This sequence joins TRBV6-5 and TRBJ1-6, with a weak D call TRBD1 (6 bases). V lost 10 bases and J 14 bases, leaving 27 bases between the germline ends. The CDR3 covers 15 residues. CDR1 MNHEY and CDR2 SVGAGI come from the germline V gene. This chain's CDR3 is CATSPVVHGQGTLHF. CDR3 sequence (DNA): TGTGCCACCTCGCCAGTGGTCCATGGGCAGGGGACCCTCCACTTT.

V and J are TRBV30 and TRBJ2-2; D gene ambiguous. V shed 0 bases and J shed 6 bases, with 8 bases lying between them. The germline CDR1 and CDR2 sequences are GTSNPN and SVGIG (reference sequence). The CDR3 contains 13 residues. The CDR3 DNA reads TGTGCCTGGAGTGTGGGGTCCCCCGGGGAGCTGTTTTTT. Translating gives CAWSVGSPGELFF. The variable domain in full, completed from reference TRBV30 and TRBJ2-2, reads SQTIHQWPATLVQPVGSPLSLECTVEGTSNPNLYWYRQAAGRGLQLLFYSVGIGQISSEVPQNLSASRPQDRQFILSSKKLLLSDSGFYLCAWSVGSPGELFFGEGSRLTVL.

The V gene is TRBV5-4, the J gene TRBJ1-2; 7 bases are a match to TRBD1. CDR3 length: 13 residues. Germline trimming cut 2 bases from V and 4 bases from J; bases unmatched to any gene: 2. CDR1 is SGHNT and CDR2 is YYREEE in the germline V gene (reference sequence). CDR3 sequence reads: CASSLPGGYGYTF. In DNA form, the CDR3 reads TGTGCCAGCAGCTTACCAGGGGGCTATGGCTACACCTTC.

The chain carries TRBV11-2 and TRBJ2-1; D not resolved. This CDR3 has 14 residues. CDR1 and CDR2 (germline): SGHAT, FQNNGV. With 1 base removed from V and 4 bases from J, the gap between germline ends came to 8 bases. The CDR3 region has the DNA TGTGCCAGCAGCTTAGGGCTCGCTTACAATGAGCAGTTCTTC. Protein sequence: CASSLGLAYNEQFF. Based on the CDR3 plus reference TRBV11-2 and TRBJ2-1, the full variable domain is EAGVAQSPRYKIIEKRQSVAFWCNPISGHATLYWYQQILGQGPKLLIQFQNNGVVDDSQLPKDRFSAERLKGVDSTLKIQPAKLEDSAVYLCASSLGLAYNEQFFGPGTRLTVL.

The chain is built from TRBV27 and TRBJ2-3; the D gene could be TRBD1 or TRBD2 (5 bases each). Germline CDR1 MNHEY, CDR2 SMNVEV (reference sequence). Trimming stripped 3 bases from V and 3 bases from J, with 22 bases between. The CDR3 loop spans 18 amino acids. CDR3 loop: CASSFRGAREWGTDTQYF. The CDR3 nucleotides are TGTGCCAGCAGTTTTAGAGGGGCGCGAGAGTGGGGAACAGATACGCAGTATTTT.

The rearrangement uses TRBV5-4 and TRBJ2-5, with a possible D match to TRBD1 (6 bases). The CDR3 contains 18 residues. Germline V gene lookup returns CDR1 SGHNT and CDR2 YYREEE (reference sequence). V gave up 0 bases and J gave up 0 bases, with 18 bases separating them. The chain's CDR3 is CASSLANRALLYQETQYF. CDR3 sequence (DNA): TGTGCCAGCAGCTTGGCAAACAGGGCCCTTTTGTACCAAGAGACCCAGTACTTC.

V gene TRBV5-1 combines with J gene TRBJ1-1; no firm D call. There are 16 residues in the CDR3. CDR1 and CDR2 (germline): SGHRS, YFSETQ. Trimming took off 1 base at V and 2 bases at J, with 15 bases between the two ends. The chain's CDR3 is CASSLRGFNGNTEAFF. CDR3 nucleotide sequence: TGCGCCAGCAGCTTGCGGGGTTTTAACGGAAACACTGAAGCTTTCTTT.

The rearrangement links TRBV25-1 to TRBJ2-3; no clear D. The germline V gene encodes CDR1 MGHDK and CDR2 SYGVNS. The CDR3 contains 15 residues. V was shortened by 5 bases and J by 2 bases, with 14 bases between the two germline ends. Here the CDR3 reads CASSQRLGSTDTQYF. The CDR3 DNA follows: TGTGCCAGCAGTCAAAGGTTGGGTTCCACAGATACGCAGTATTTT.

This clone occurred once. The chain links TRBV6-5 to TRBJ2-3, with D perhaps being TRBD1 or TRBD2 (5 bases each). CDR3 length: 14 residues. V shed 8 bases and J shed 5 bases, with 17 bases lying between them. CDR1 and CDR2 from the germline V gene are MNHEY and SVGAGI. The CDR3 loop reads CASGWFGDGDTQYF. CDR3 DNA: TGTGCCAGCGGCTGGTTCGGGGACGGAGATACGCAGTATTTT.

The CDR3 loop reads CASSQGATGELFF. CDR3 nucleotide sequence: TGTGCCAGCAGCCAGGGGGCCACCGGGGAGCTGTTTTTT. The chain has TRBV14 and TRBJ2-2; a possible D gene is TRBD1 (6 bases). Germline V gene lookup returns CDR1 SGHDN and CDR2 FVKESK. The germline V and J ends were trimmed by 3 bases and 4 bases, with 6 bases remaining between them. The CDR3 has 13 amino acids. The entire variable domain, with the rest obtained from reference TRBV14 and TRBJ2-2, is as follows: EAGVTQFPSHSVIEKGQTVTLRCDPISGHDNLYWYRRVMGKEIKFLLHFVKESKQDESGMPNNRFLAERTGGTYSTLKVQPAELEDSGVYFCASSQGATGELFFGEGSRLTVL.